These 20 T cell receptor beta chains came from one sample sequenced in a study of graft-versus-host responses after intestinal transplantation. These TCRs are of unknown antigen specificity. Clones were read by immunoSEQ multiplex PCR, and TCRdb kept only the in-frame ones, dropping some. The sample yields about 100,000 clones, less than 90% seen once. Sequenced here: unstimulated CD4+ T cells sorted from spleen or lymph node cells, sampled before transplant. These TCRs come from a human donor who was the organ donor for an intestinal transplant.

V usage is TRBV28 and J usage is TRBJ1-6; TRBD1 is a possible D gene (6 bases). Per the germline V gene, CDR1 is MDHEN and CDR2 is SYDVKM. V was pared by 5 bases and J by 10 bases, with 24 bases between. This CDR3 is 17 amino acids long. CDR3 protein: CASSPTSGVNLKSPLHF. DNA for the CDR3: TGTGCCAGCAGTCCAACATCAGGGGTCAATCTTAAATCACCCCTCCACTTT.

The rearrangement uses TRBV6-1 and TRBJ2-7; either TRBD1 or TRBD2 may fit D (5 bases each). Trimming cost V 8 bases and J 2 bases, with 19 bases left between them. CDR3 size: 15 residues. Germline values: CDR1 MNHNS, CDR2 SASEGT. CDR3 DNA: TGTGCCAGCGTATTTGTTTCGGGGCTAGCCTACGAGCAGTACTTC. Its protein product is CASVFVSGLAYEQYF.

This clone was recorded only once. The chain recombines TRBV5-1 with TRBJ2-3; 13 bases agree with TRBD2. The CDR3 runs 16 residues. Germline V gene sequence: CDR1 SGHRS, CDR2 YFSETQ. The ends lost 3 bases at V and 6 bases at J; junction bases unmatched: 7. CDR3 sequence: CASSWRLAGGGDTQYF. The CDR3 DNA is TGCGCCAGCAGCTGGCGACTAGCGGGGGGCGGGGATACGCAGTATTTT.

The chain employs TRBV19 and TRBJ1-2; D is unresolved. Germline V CDR1 and CDR2: LNHDA, SQIVND (reference sequence). This CDR3 has 13 residues. The ends were cut back, 0 bases at V and 2 bases at J, with 4 bases in the middle. The CDR3 loop is CASSIETNYGYTF. CDR3 in DNA: TGTGCCAGTAGTATAGAAACGAACTATGGCTACACCTTC.

This clone was counted a few times. The V call is TRBV7-3, the J call TRBJ2-3; no reliable D call. CDR1 is SGHTA and CDR2 is FQGTGA in the germline V gene. The CDR3 sequence is 14 residues long. Trimming cost V 3 bases and J 0 bases, with 7 bases left between them. As DNA, the CDR3 is TGTGCCAGCAGCTTGAGGTTTAGCACAGATACGCAGTATTTT. Residues: CASSLRFSTDTQYF. Supplemented by reference TRBV7-3 and TRBJ2-3, the full variable domain reads GAGVSQTPSNKVTEKGKYVELRCDPISGHTALYWYRQSLGQGPEFLIYFQGTGAADDSGLPNDRFFAVRPEGSVSTLKIQRTERGDSAVYLCASSLRFSTDTQYFGPGTRLTVL.

V and J are TRBV5-4 and TRBJ2-7; D is uncertain. Trimming took 3 bases from V and 4 from J, leaving 11 bases between them. The length of the CDR3 is 13 residues. Germline V CDR1 and CDR2: SGHNT, YYREEE (reference sequence). The CDR3 coding sequence is TGTGCCAGCAGCTGGGGTCTTAAATACGAGCAGTACTTC. Translated: CASSWGLKYEQYF.

This clone was seen once. The CDR3 spells CASSLLGGANYGYTF. CDR3 nucleotides: TGTGCCAGCAGTCTCCTGGGGGGGGCGAACTATGGCTACACCTTC. This chain joins TRBV6-5 and TRBJ1-2, with a possible D match to TRBD1 (6 bases). CDR1 is MNHEY and CDR2 is SVGAGI in the germline V gene. The length of the CDR3 is 15 residues. Trimming left V 5 bases short and J 2 bases short, with 15 bases between.

The CDR3 nucleotides are TGTGCCAGCAGCCCAGGGGTGGGGAGACTCACGACTAGCACAGATACGCAGTATTTT. It specifies CASSPGVGRLTTSTDTQYF. This chain joins TRBV5-4 and TRBJ2-3, with a possible D match to TRBD1 (6 bases). The length of the CDR3 is 19 residues. Trimming shortened V by 4 bases and J by 0 bases, and 24 bases separated the two germline ends. Germline V gene sequence: CDR1 SGHNT, CDR2 YYREEE (reference sequence).

The chain uses TRBV30 and TRBJ2-5; 7 nucleotides match TRBD2. From germline, CDR1 is GTSNPN and CDR2 SVGIG (reference sequence). The V and J ends lost 1 base and 4 bases, in that order; junction bases with no gene match: 9. The CDR3 is 15 amino acids. This CDR3 is CAWSDTRGGRETQYF. The CDR3 nucleotides are TGTGCCTGGAGTGACACCCGTGGCGGGAGAGAGACCCAGTACTTC.

The rearrangement joins TRBV2 to TRBJ2-3, with D perhaps matching TRBD1 (5 bases). CDR3 length: 16 amino acids. CDR1 and CDR2 from the germline V gene are SNHLY and FYNNEI. Trimming left V 6 bases short and J 2 bases short, with 18 bases between. The CDR3 reads CASSTGTSRATDTQYF. CDR3 in DNA: TGTGCCAGCAGCACAGGAACTTCACGGGCCACAGATACGCAGTATTTT.

This clone was detected a few times. The chain couples TRBV15 to TRBJ1-2; 8 nucleotides agree with TRBD1. Germline V CDR1 and CDR2: LNHNV, YYDKDF (reference sequence). The trim removed 1 base at V and 5 bases at J, leaving 3 bases unmatched. The CDR3 runs to 14 residues. CDR3 region: CATSRVTGGYGYTF. CDR3 in DNA: TGTGCCACCAGCAGAGTAACAGGGGGGTATGGCTACACCTTC.

This chain joins TRBV6-4 and TRBJ2-3; D is unclear. Trimming removed 0 bases from V and 2 bases from J, with 9 bases in between. Germline CDR1 is MRHNA and CDR2 is SNTAGT. This CDR3 is built from 15 residues. CDR3 DNA sequence: TGTGCCAGCAGTGACTCCAATAACCCCACAGATACGCAGTATTTT. It specifies CASSDSNNPTDTQYF.

The rearrangement uses TRBV4-1 and TRBJ2-3, with D perhaps given as TRBD1 or TRBD2 (5 bases each). Trimming left V 0 bases short and J 2 bases short, with 18 bases between. The CDR3 sequence is 18 residues long. The germline V gene encodes CDR1 MGHRA and CDR2 YSYEKL. In DNA form, the CDR3 reads TGCGCCAGCAGCCAAGATCGGTCCCCGGGACCCCACACAGATACGCAGTATTTT. Translating it yields CASSQDRSPGPHTDTQYF.

The V call is TRBV7-2, the J call TRBJ1-2; D remains ambiguous. Trimming removed 1 base at V and 0 bases at J, with 9 bases between. Germline values: CDR1 SGHTA, CDR2 FQGNSA. There are 15 residues in the CDR3. Here the CDR3 reads CASSLDHSPNYGYTF. The CDR3 nucleotides are TGTGCCAGCAGCTTAGATCACAGCCCTAACTATGGCTACACCTTC.

This rearrangement joins TRBV5-6 to TRBJ1-3, with D uncertain. This CDR3 region has 12 residues. V was trimmed by 4 bases and J by 4 bases, leaving 6 bases between them. CDR1 and CDR2 from the germline V gene are SGHDT and YYEEEE. CDR3 bases: TGTGCCAGCAGCGTTTTCGGAAACACCATATATTTT. This codes for CASSVFGNTIYF. Supplemented by reference TRBV5-6 and TRBJ1-3, the full variable domain reads DAGVTQSPTHLIKTRGQQVTLRCSPKSGHDTVSWYQQALGQGPQFIFQYYEEEERQRGNFPDRFSGHQFPNYSSELNVNALLLGDSALYLCASSVFGNTIYFGEGSWLTVV.

J is TRBJ1-5 and V is TRBV30; D not resolved. Germline loops: CDR1 GTSNPN, CDR2 SVGIG (reference sequence). V lost 1 base, J lost 6 bases, and 10 bases lay in between. The CDR3 contains 13 residues. The CDR3 sequence is CAWSGGTSQPQHF. The CDR3 DNA is TGTGCCTGGAGTGGGGGAACGAGTCAGCCCCAGCATTTT.

The genes are TRBV4-1 and TRBJ2-2; 13 nucleotides match TRBD2. The germline V gene encodes CDR1 MGHRA and CDR2 YSYEKL. After removal of 5 bases from V and 4 bases from J, the junction contained 4 bases not matched to a gene. This CDR3 region has 16 residues. The CDR3 sequence: CASSFRTSGGTGELFF. CDR3 coding DNA: TGCGCCAGCAGCTTTAGGACTAGCGGGGGCACCGGGGAGCTGTTTTTT.

This clone was observed a single time. This chain joins TRBV7-8 and TRBJ2-3; D call uncertain. In germline, CDR1 is SGHVS, CDR2 FQNEAQ. The CDR3 runs 15 residues. The V and J ends lost 2 bases and 2 bases respectively, with 11 bases between them. CDR3 sequence reads: CASSLRETVTDTQYF. The CDR3, as DNA: TGTGCCAGCAGCTTACGAGAAACCGTCACAGATACGCAGTATTTT.

V usage is TRBV7-2 and J usage is TRBJ2-3, with D possibly being TRBD2 (6 bases). Germline-derived CDR1 and CDR2 are SGHTA and FQGNSA. Between the trimmed V and J ends, which lost 5 bases and 11 bases, there was a span of 14 bases. The CDR3 extends over 12 amino acids. The CDR3 loop reads CASSPQRVMQYF. The CDR3 region has the DNA TGTGCCAGCAGCCCCCAGCGGGTGATGCAGTATTTT. The full variable domain, rest sourced from reference TRBV7-2 and TRBJ2-3, is GAGVSQSPSNKVTEKGKDVELRCDPISGHTALYWYRQSLGQGLEFLIYFQGNSAPDKSGLPSDRFSAERTGGSVSTLTIQRTQQEDSAVYLCASSPQRVMQYFGPGTRLTVL.

The V gene is TRBV10-3, the J gene TRBJ1-4; 7 bases map to TRBD1. Per germline, CDR1 ENHRY and CDR2 SYGVKD. This CDR3 has 13 amino acids. J gave up 5 bases and V 8 bases, and 5 bases lay outside the gene matches. DNA for the CDR3: TGTGCCATCTCCGGGACAGTAAATGAAAAACTGTTTTTT. Translation: CAISGTVNEKLFF.